The 4 T cell receptor beta chains in this list originate from one sample, sequenced in a study of blood T cell repertoires in COVID-19. Assay used: immunoSEQ multiplex PCR; TCRdb lists only in-frame clones, some missing. This sample has about 20,000 clones, with about 89% found just once. Sequencing was done on a sample of peripheral blood. These receptors originate from a human donor in a cohort sampled during active COVID-19.

The V gene is TRBV4-2, the J gene TRBJ2-5; TRBD2 matches 7 bases. Germline CDR1 and CDR2: LGHNA and YNFKEQ. The CDR3 sequence is 14 residues long. Trimming removed 2 bases from V and 5 bases from J; junction bases left unmatched: 5. CDR3 sequence (DNA): TGTGCCAGCAGCCAACGGGGCGGGAGTGAGACCCAGTACTTC. Residues: CASSQRGGSETQYF.

This clone was counted between two and nine times. The chain recombines TRBV2 with TRBJ1-1, with unresolved D. Deletions cut 6 bases from V and 1 base from J, with 9 bases between. Germline CDR1 reads SNHLY; CDR2 reads FYNNEI. This CDR3 is built from 13 residues. The CDR3 loop is CASSLSGNTEAFF. In DNA, the CDR3 is TGTGCCAGCAGCCTCAGTGGGAACACTGAAGCTTTCTTT.

The V gene is TRBV19, the J gene TRBJ1-2; D possibly corresponds to TRBD1 (6 bases). The CDR3 has 14 amino acids. The germline V gene encodes CDR1 LNHDA and CDR2 SQIVND (reference sequence). Trimming removed 6 bases at V and 8 bases at J, with 19 bases between. CDR3 DNA sequence: TGTGCCAGTAGCGCGCAAGACAGGAGAGAAGGCTACACCTTC. Encoded protein: CASSAQDRREGYTF.

This clone was recorded only once. The J gene is TRBJ1-6, the V gene TRBV28; 7 bases match TRBD1. Germline trimming cut 2 bases from V and 6 bases from J; bases unmatched to any gene: 4. The CDR3 consists of 15 residues. Germline lookup yields CDR1 MDHEN and CDR2 SYDVKM. CDR3 nucleotides: TGTGCCAGCAGTTTAAAGGGACAGTTTAATTCACCCCTCCACTTT. This encodes CASSLKGQFNSPLHF.